This TCR beta chain stems from a study of T-cell memory formation after mild COVID-19. In the study overall: Across donors, TCR clusters were largely donor specific. Study-wide points: Pre-infection memory held some responding clones, suggesting pre-existing cross-reactive T cells responded.

UMIs and sample barcodes were carried by the TCR alpha and TCR beta cDNA libraries that 5'RACE produced using constant-segment primers. MiXCR, run by TCRdb on the 5' RACE reads, gives a single entry per CDR3 protein. The data hold 50,000 or so distinct CDR3 sequences, with about a quarter observed a single time. Turning to this clonotype: Antigen specificity is unknown.

Germline-derived CDR1 and CDR2 are DFQATT and SNEGSKA (reference sequence). Trimming pared 5 bases from V and 4 bases from J, leaving 17 bases between. The CDR3 covers 14 residues. The clonotype was recovered from a man aged 18-30 years who had mild COVID-19 (a few samples of this study predate the infection). Cell type and time point are not known. The sequencing input was PBMCs or a T cell subset sorted from them (not recorded which). This chain links TRBV20-1 with TRBJ2-5, with D possibly matching TRBD2 (6 bases). The DNA of the CDR3 is TGCAGTGCTTACCCGACCCTGGGGGGAGAGACCCAGTACTTC. Translated: CSAYPTLGGETQYF.